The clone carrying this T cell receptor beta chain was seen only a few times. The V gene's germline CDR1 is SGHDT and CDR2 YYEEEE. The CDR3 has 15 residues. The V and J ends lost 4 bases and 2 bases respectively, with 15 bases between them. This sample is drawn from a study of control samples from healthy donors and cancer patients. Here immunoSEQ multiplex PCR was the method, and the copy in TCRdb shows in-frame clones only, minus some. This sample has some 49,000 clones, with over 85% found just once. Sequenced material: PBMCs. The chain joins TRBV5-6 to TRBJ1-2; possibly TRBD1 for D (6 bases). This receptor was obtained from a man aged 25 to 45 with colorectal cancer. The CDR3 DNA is TGTGCCAGCAGCACCTTAGGCCAGGGGAACTATGGCTACACCTTC. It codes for CASSTLGQGNYGYTF.